Below, 16 T cell receptor beta chains from the same sample are listed, as sequenced in a study of regulatory T cells in long-lasting Graves disease. Researchers made TCR beta libraries by using iRepertoire HTBI primers and running Arm-PCR on CDR3 regions. TCRdb recomputed calls from the multiplex PCR reads with MiXCR, one row per CDR3 protein. The sample holds 200,000 to 250,000 distinct CDR3 sequences, around 20% seen once. This sample's time point: newly diagnosed GD, antithyroid drugs for less than 3 months. Scientists built the TCR library using RNA that was extracted from PBMCs. Another study also made use of these data, one on T cells in Graves' hyperthyroidism and ophthalmopathy.

Sequencing used peripheral blood mononuclear cells (PBMCs), obtained at new diagnosis, from a patient treated with antithyroid drugs. The source is a woman under 40 with Graves disease.

CDR3 loop: CASSLAPREKLFF. CDR3 bases: TGCGCCAGCAGCTTGGCTCCAAGAGAAAAACTGTTTTTT. The rearrangement uses TRBV5-1 and TRBJ1-4; D remains ambiguous. Between the trimmed V and J ends, which lost 0 bases and 8 bases, there was a span of 8 bases. The CDR3 is made up of 13 amino acids. CDR1 and CDR2 from the germline V gene are SGHRS and YFSETQ. The full variable domain, rest sourced from reference TRBV5-1 and TRBJ1-4, is KAGVTQTPRYLIKTRGQQVTLSCSPISGHRSVSWYQQTPGQGLQFLFEYFSETQRNKGNFPGRFSGRQFSNSRSEMNVSTLELGDSALYLCASSLAPREKLFFGSGTQLSVL.

This clonotype was recorded at least ten times. This sequence joins TRBV18 and TRBJ2-1, with unresolved D. The CDR3 loop spans 11 amino acids. In germline, CDR1 is KGHSH, CDR2 LQKENI. V gave up 3 bases and J gave up 8 bases, with 5 bases separating them. In DNA form, the CDR3 reads TGTGCCAGCTCACCTGGCCATGAGCAGTTCTTC. Its translation is CASSPGHEQFF.

At least ten counts were recorded for this clonotype. The CDR3 spells CASSQGQAQGGYTF. Here the CDR3 DNA reads TGTGCCAGCTCACAGGGACAAGCCCAGGGGGGCTACACCTTC. V gene TRBV18 combines with J gene TRBJ1-2; maybe TRBD1 (6 bases). There are 14 residues in the CDR3. V was shortened by 4 bases and J by 8 bases, with 17 bases between the two germline ends. Germline lookup yields CDR1 KGHSH and CDR2 LQKENI.

The chain couples TRBV20-1 to TRBJ1-2, with unresolved D. This CDR3 is 13 amino acids long. Per germline, CDR1 DFQATT and CDR2 SNEGSKA (reference sequence). The V gene lost 6 bases and the J gene lost 4 bases, with 15 bases spanning the gap. CDR3 region: CSALEGSPYGYTF. CDR3 DNA: TGCAGTGCCCTAGAAGGGTCACCCTATGGCTACACCTTC.

This clonotype was found many times. Its ends do not fully match the called genes, so a read error is possible. The gene calls are TRBV5-1 and TRBJ2-5; 9 bases are shared with TRBD1. Per germline, CDR1 SGHRS and CDR2 YFSETQ. The CDR3 totals 16 residues. CDR3 sequence reads: CASTLLAQGAGETQYF. As DNA, the CDR3 is TGCGCCAGCACCTTGCTGGCACAGGGGGCGGGCGAGACCCAGTACTTC.

CDR3 DNA: TGTGCCAGCAGTTTATGGACGGAGCAGTACTTC. Translated, it gives CASSLWTEQYF. The chain joins TRBV28 to TRBJ2-7; D unclear. The germline V gene has CDR1 MDHEN and CDR2 SYDVKM. The V and J ends lost 0 bases and 7 bases respectively, with 4 bases between them. CDR3 length: 11 residues.

CDR3: CASSVGMGGLYEQYF. The CDR3 DNA reads as TGTGCCAGCAGCGTAGGCATGGGGGGGCTCTACGAGCAGTACTTC. This chain joins TRBV9 and TRBJ2-7, with D possibly TRBD2 on 7 matching bases. Germline CDR1 is SGDLS and CDR2 is YYNGEE. Deletions cut 0 bases from V and 3 bases from J, with 13 bases between. CDR3 length: 15 amino acids.

This clonotype was seen many times. V gene TRBV7-6 combines with J gene TRBJ1-1, with 7 bases aligning to TRBD1. This CDR3 spans 14 amino acids. Unmatched junction bases numbered 9, after V lost 5 bases and J lost 6 bases. Germline CDR1 reads SGHVS; CDR2 reads FNYEAQ. CDR3: CASSPQTGTSEAFF. The CDR3 DNA is TGTGCCAGCAGCCCACAGACAGGGACGTCTGAAGCTTTCTTT.

This clonotype was seen many times. The chain joins TRBV4-1 to TRBJ1-5; 12 nucleotides line up with TRBD1. The CDR3 is 15 residues long. The V segment lost 4 bases and the J segment 7 bases; nucleotides outside the gene matches: 5. Germline assignment: CDR1 MGHRA and CDR2 YSYEKL. In DNA form, the CDR3 reads TGCGCCAGCAGCCTACATGGGACAGGGGGCCAGCCCCAGCATTTT. It codes for CASSLHGTGGQPQHF.

J is TRBJ2-7 and V is TRBV7-3, with D possibly TRBD1 on 7 matching bases. CDR1 is SGHTA and CDR2 is FQGTGA in the germline V gene. The CDR3 is 13 amino acids. Between the trimmed V and J ends, which lost 4 bases and 4 bases, there was a span of 11 bases. The chain's CDR3 is CASSSAGGYEQYF. The CDR3 DNA reads TGTGCCAGCAGCTCGGCAGGGGGGTACGAGCAGTACTTC.

As for this clonotype: A read error may explain this, as a much larger clone is one base away. The V call is TRBV10-1, the J call TRBJ2-7; D may be TRBD1 (6 bases). This CDR3 contains 15 residues. V was pared by 8 bases and J by 1 base, with 18 bases between. CDR1 and CDR2 from the germline V gene are WNHNN and SYGVQD (reference sequence). The CDR3 nucleotides are TGCGCCAGCGGTCCTAACAGGGTTCCTTCCTACGAGCAGTACTTC. This encodes CASGPNRVPSYEQYF.

The sample holds a few counts of this clonotype. V usage is TRBV19 and J usage is TRBJ2-7, with D possibly called TRBD1 or TRBD2 (6 bases each). The CDR3 extends over 15 amino acids. Trimming took 4 bases from V and 5 from J, leaving 18 bases between them. Germline CDR1 reads LNHDA; CDR2 reads SQIVND (reference sequence). The CDR3 DNA reads as TGTGCCAGTAGTACCCGTGGAGGGGGTGGCCACGAGCAGTACTTC. This translates into CASSTRGGGGHEQYF.

This clonotype has just a few counts. The genes are TRBV12-3 or TRBV12-4 and TRBJ2-5, with 8 bases matching TRBD1. The length of the CDR3 is 15 residues. V lost 5 bases, J lost 5 bases, and 10 bases stayed unmatched. CDR3 sequence (DNA): TGTGCCAGCAGTCCCCGGACAGGGATGAGGGAGACCCAGTACTTC. The encoded protein is CASSPRTGMRETQYF.

The chain is built from TRBV5-4 and TRBJ2-2; 7 bases agree with TRBD1. Trimming cost V 3 bases and J 0 bases; bases outside gene matches: 5. The CDR3 length is 16 residues. In germline, CDR1 is SGHNT, CDR2 YYREEE (reference sequence). CDR3 amino acids: CASSSDRAPNTGELFF. CDR3 DNA sequence: TGTGCCAGCAGCTCCGACAGGGCCCCGAACACCGGGGAGCTGTTTTTT.

This clonotype was detected ten times or more. Here the CDR3 reads CASSGSYEQYF. CDR3 bases: TGTGCCAGCAGCGGATCCTACGAGCAGTACTTC. The chain employs TRBV11-2 and TRBJ2-7; D gene ambiguous. The V end was cut by 5 bases, the J end by 1 base, with 3 bases between. The germline V gene has CDR1 SGHAT and CDR2 FQNNGV. CDR3 length: 11 residues.

This clonotype appeared many times. The rearrangement links TRBV2 to TRBJ2-5; 13 bases map to TRBD2. The J call is uncertain, as TRBJ2-1 better fits the DNA end. Germline assignment: CDR1 SNHLY and CDR2 FYNNEI. The CDR3 is 15 residues long. CDR3 loop: CASSAGLAGNNEQFF. CDR3 sequence (DNA): TGTGCCAGCAGTGCGGGACTAGCGGGGAACAATGAGCAGTTCTTC.